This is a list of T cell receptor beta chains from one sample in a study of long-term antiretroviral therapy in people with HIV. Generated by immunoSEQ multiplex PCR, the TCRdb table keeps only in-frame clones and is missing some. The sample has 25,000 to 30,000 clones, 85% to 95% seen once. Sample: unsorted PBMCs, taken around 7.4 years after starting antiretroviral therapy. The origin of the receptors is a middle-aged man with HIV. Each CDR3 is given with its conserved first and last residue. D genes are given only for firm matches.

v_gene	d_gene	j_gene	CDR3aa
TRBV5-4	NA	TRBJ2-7	CASSLPGTGPYEQYF
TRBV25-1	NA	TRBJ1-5	CASSEYQGDNQPQHF
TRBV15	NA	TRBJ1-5	CATSRRTAIEPQHF
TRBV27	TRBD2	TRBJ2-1	CASSLGTSGGYEQFF
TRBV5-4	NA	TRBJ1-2	CASSLGSWGDGYTF
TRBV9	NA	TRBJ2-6	CASSVAESRGSGANVLTF
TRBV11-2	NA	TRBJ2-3	CASSLDRDHTQYF
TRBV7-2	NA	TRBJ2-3	CASGSGQHTQYF
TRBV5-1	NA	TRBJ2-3	CASSLDGATDTQYF
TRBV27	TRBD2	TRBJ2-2	CASRSSGGQNTGELFF
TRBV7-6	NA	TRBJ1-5	CASSFIHAGLGGNQPQHF
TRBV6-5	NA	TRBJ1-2	CASSYTGYYGYTF
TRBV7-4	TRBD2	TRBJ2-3	CASSLDGTSGGAMSTDTQYF
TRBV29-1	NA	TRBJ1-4	CSEGPGRENEKLFF
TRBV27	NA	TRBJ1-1	CASSYIGGGTEAFF
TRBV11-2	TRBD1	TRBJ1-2	CASRHWTGLGYTF